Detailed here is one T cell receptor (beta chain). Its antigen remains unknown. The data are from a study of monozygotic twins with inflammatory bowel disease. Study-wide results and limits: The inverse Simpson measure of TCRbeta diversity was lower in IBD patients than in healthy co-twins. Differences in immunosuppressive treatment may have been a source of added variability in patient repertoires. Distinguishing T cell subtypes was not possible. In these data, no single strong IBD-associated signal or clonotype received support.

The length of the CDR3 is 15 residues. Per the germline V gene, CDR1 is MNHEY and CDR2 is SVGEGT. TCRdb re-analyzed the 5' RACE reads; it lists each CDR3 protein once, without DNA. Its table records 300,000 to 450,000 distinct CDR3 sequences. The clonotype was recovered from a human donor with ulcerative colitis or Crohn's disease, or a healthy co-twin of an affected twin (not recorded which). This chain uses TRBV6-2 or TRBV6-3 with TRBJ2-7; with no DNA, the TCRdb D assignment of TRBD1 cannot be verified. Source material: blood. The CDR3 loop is CASSYVGLKGDEQYF.